This is a list of T cell receptor beta chains from one sample in a study of radiation and T cells in renal cell carcinoma. Assay used: immunoSEQ multiplex PCR; TCRdb lists only in-frame clones, some missing. The sample records just over 95,000 clones, 84% being singletons. The sequences come from blood, collected from a patient whose treatment included radiotherapy and nephrectomy. These TCRs come from a man in his sixties with renal cell carcinoma. Each CDR3 is given with its conserved first and last residue. A D gene is named only where the DNA matches it firmly. Only some rows state a clone size, as once, few, many or a class for expanded clones.

j_call	v_call	cdr3_length	clone_size	d_call	cdr3_aa	cdr3_nt
TRBJ2-3	TRBV5-1	12	-	-	CASSLAGDTQYF	TGCGCCAGCAGCTTGGCAGGAGATACGCAGTATTTT
TRBJ2-7	TRBV6-1	15	-	-	CASSDQQKFSYEQYF	TGTGCCAGCAGTGACCAACAGAAGTTCTCCTACGAGCAGTACTTC
TRBJ2-7	TRBV10-3	11	-	-	CAIMIRYEQYF	TGTGCCATCATGATCAGGTACGAGCAGTACTTC
TRBJ2-7	TRBV11-1	15	once	-	CASSASGYKDSEQYF	TGTGCCAGCAGCGCTAGTGGTTACAAGGATTCCGAGCAGTACTTC
TRBJ2-2	TRBV6-6	13	-	-	CASTPRGDGELFF	TGTGCCAGCACCCCCAGAGGAGACGGGGAGCTGTTTTTT
TRBJ2-5	TRBV25-1	14	-	TRBD2	CASSVGAGKETQYF	TGTGCCAGCAGTGTCGGAGCGGGGAAAGAGACCCAGTACTTC
TRBJ2-7	TRBV5-1	17	once	-	CASSLGSSAIIVGEQYF	TGCGCCAGCAGCTTGGGTTCTAGCGCGATCATTGTTGGGGAGCAGTACTTC
TRBJ2-2	TRBV2	16	many	TRBD1	CASTLQGAGNTGELFF	TGTGCCAGCACCCTGCAGGGGGCGGGAAACACCGGGGAGCTGTTTTTT
TRBJ1-2	TRBV7-2	12	-	-	CASSTGLSGVTF	TGTGCCAGCAGCACCGGGCTTAGCGGCGTCACCTTC
TRBJ1-1	TRBV29-1	11	-	-	CSPRWNGEAFF	TGCAGCCCACGATGGAACGGTGAAGCTTTCTTT
TRBJ2-4	TRBV9	14	-	-	CASNGDRFENIQYF	TGTGCCAGCAACGGAGACAGGTTCGAAAACATTCAGTACTTC
TRBJ1-1	TRBV7-9	14	once	-	CASTTRNLNTEAFF	TGTGCCAGCACTACCCGGAACCTGAACACTGAAGCTTTCTTT
TRBJ1-1	TRBV2	14	few	-	CASSPGRANTEAFF	TGTGCCAGCAGTCCGGGACGGGCGAACACTGAAGCTTTCTTT
TRBJ2-1	TRBV5-1	14	-	-	CASSGGMVYNEQFF	TGCGCCAGCAGCGGAGGGATGGTCTACAATGAGCAGTTCTTC
TRBJ2-1	TRBV27	14	-	TRBD1	CASVGTGAHNEQFF	TGTGCCAGCGTAGGGACAGGCGCCCACAATGAGCAGTTCTTC
TRBJ2-7	TRBV29-1	13	-	TRBD1	CSVGQGRGYEQYF	TGCAGCGTTGGGCAGGGCAGGGGGTACGAGCAGTACTTC
TRBJ2-7	TRBV11-2	11	-	-	CASSLHYEQYF	TGTGCCAGCAGCTTACATTACGAGCAGTACTTC
TRBJ2-7	TRBV10-1	13	-	TRBD2	CASSLRLAEEQYF	TGCGCCAGCTCGCTTCGACTAGCGGAAGAGCAGTACTTC
TRBJ2-2	TRBV19	13	-	-	CASARDHTGELFF	TGTGCCAGCGCCCGGGACCACACCGGGGAGCTGTTTTTT
TRBJ2-6	TRBV19	17	-	TRBD1	CASRIKTGNSGANVLTF	TGTGCCAGTAGAATCAAGACAGGGAACTCTGGGGCCAACGTCCTGACTTTC
TRBJ1-5	TRBV7-8	15	-	TRBD1	CASSPRTGRNQPQHF	TGTGCCAGCAGCCCAAGGACAGGACGCAATCAGCCCCAGCATTTT
TRBJ1-1	TRBV28	12	few	TRBD1	CASSLSDRAAFF	TGTGCCAGCAGTTTATCTGACAGGGCAGCTTTCTTT
TRBJ2-5	TRBV6-5	15	-	TRBD2	CASRGLAEREETQYF	TGTGCCAGCAGAGGACTAGCGGAGAGGGAAGAGACCCAGTACTTC
TRBJ2-2	TRBV19	16	-	TRBD2	CASSRRLAGEGGELFF	TGTGCCAGTAGTAGGAGACTAGCGGGAGAGGGCGGGGAGCTGTTTTTT
TRBJ2-2	TRBV14	16	-	TRBD2	CASSQAAVAGAGELFF	TGTGCCAGCAGCCAAGCGGCGGTAGCGGGAGCCGGGGAGCTGTTTTTT
TRBJ2-1	TRBV6-5	13	-	-	CASSYFGYNEQFF	TGTGCCAGCAGTTACTTTGGATACAATGAGCAGTTCTTC
TRBJ2-7	TRBV11-2	13	-	-	CASARDPANWEYF	TGTGCCAGCGCCCGGGACCCTGCCAACTGGGAGTACTTC
TRBJ2-7	TRBV28	14	-	-	CASSLIGLSAEQYF	TGTGCCAGCAGTTTGATCGGACTATCGGCCGAGCAGTACTTC
TRBJ2-5	TRBV7-2	10	-	-	CASVQETQYF	TGTGCCAGCGTCCAAGAGACCCAGTACTTC
TRBJ2-7	TRBV5-5	12	-	-	CASSQNRYEQYF	TGTGCCAGCAGCCAAAACCGCTACGAGCAGTACTTC
TRBJ2-3	TRBV10-2	13	-	TRBD2	CASRAGVIDTQYF	TGCGCCAGCAGGGCGGGAGTTATAGATACGCAGTATTTT
TRBJ2-7	TRBV29-1	14	-	-	CSVGSTLSSYEQYF	TGCAGCGTTGGGTCCACCCTAAGCTCCTACGAGCAGTACTTC
TRBJ2-5	TRBV5-6	13	-	TRBD2	CASSPGLAETQYF	TGTGCCAGCAGCCCCGGACTAGCAGAGACCCAGTACTTC
TRBJ2-1	TRBV14	15	-	-	CASSHRVGAYNEQFF	TGTGCCAGCAGCCACAGGGTGGGTGCGTACAATGAGCAGTTCTTC
TRBJ2-3	TRBV4-3	15	-	-	CASSQVTAFTDTQYF	TGCGCCAGCAGCCAAGTCACAGCGTTCACAGATACGCAGTATTTT
TRBJ2-7	TRBV6-1	15	-	TRBD2	CASPRLAGGPYEQYF	TGTGCCAGCCCTAGACTAGCGGGAGGGCCCTACGAGCAGTACTTC
TRBJ2-3	TRBV19	15	-	TRBD2	CASSLWTSDTDTQYF	TGTGCCAGTAGTCTCTGGACTAGCGACACAGATACGCAGTATTTT
TRBJ1-2	TRBV28	16	-	TRBD1	CASSFGSLQGRGGYTF	TGTGCCAGCAGTTTCGGTTCGTTACAGGGGAGAGGTGGCTACACCTTC
TRBJ2-5	TRBV19	14	-	-	CASSIRQALGTQYF	TGTGCCAGTAGTATCCGGCAGGCTTTGGGGACCCAGTACTTC
TRBJ1-2	TRBV6-1	13	-	-	CASSYDFGNGYTF	TGTGCCAGCAGCTACGATTTCGGGAATGGCTACACCTTC
TRBJ2-7	TRBV6-5	15	-	TRBD2	CASSRGTSGYNEQYF	TGTGCCAGCAGTCGGGGGACTAGCGGGTATAACGAGCAGTACTTC
TRBJ2-3	TRBV4-3	13	once	-	CASSHLNTDTQYF	TGCGCCAGCAGCCACCTAAACACAGATACGCAGTATTTT
TRBJ1-5	TRBV27	16	-	TRBD1	CASSPRQGAPNQPQHF	TGTGCCAGCAGTCCCCGACAGGGGGCCCCCAATCAGCCCCAGCATTTT
TRBJ2-5	TRBV10-3	16	-	-	CAISAHTDSFQIGQYF	TGTGCCATCAGTGCTCATACGGACAGCTTCCAAATAGGCCAATACTTC
TRBJ1-1	TRBV19	17	-	TRBD1	CASSIGGSGQLNTEAFF	TGTGCCAGTAGTATAGGTGGCTCGGGACAGCTGAACACTGAAGCTTTCTTT
TRBJ2-1	TRBV9	18	-	TRBD2	CASSAEGQTSGSYNEQFF	TGTGCCAGCAGCGCAGAGGGTCAGACTAGCGGGAGTTACAATGAGCAGTTCTTC
TRBJ1-2	TRBV7-9	14	few	-	CASSLHGGAYGYTF	TGTGCCAGCAGCTTACACGGGGGAGCCTATGGCTACACCTTC